What follows are 6 T cell receptor beta chains derived from one specimen sequenced in a study of post-analysis software for immune sequencing data. Study results and limitations: In patients, about 5 TRBV segments were more frequent than in controls, with TRBV5-6, TRBV5-1 and TRBV20-1 among them.

These receptors' targets are unknown. Researchers reported that TCR beta cDNA libraries carried unique molecular identifiers. TCRdb itself ran the PCR reads through MiXCR, one entry per CDR3 protein. Of approximately 730,000 distinct CDR3 sequences listed, roughly 50% are singletons. Specimen: blood. The receptors shown here come from a girl aged 5 to 17 with multiple sclerosis.

The chain recombines TRBV9 with TRBJ2-1, with 8 bases fitting TRBD1. There are 15 residues in the CDR3. Germline loops: CDR1 SGDLS, CDR2 YYNGEE. J lost 10 bases, V lost 5 bases, and 14 bases had no gene match. The CDR3 reads CASRLRAQGEGEQFF. CDR3 in DNA: TGTGCCAGCAGATTACGAGCACAGGGGGAAGGCGAGCAGTTCTTC.

CDR3 residues: CASSQNYWQYF. CDR3 sequence (DNA): TGTGCCAGCAGCCAAAACTACTGGCAGTACTTC. This chain uses TRBV3-1 with TRBJ2-7; the D is unclear. Germline V gene data show CDR1 as LGHDT and CDR2 as YNNKEL (reference sequence). The CDR3 is 11 amino acids. Trimming cost V 2 bases and J 9 bases, with 8 bases left between them.

The CDR3 loop reads CASSLVGTSGTCNEQFF. The CDR3 DNA sequence: TGTGCCAGCAGCTTAGTCGGGACTAGCGGGACCTGCAATGAGCAGTTCTTC. The chain uses TRBV7-9 and TRBJ2-1; the match to TRBD2 covers 13 bases. With 1 base clipped from V and 6 bases from J, the junction kept 6 bases outside the gene matches. The CDR3 length is 17 residues. Looked up from germline, CDR1 is SEHNR and CDR2 is FQNEAQ (reference sequence).

This chain links TRBV6-5 with TRBJ1-2, with TRBD1 matching over 8 bases. The CDR3 is 14 amino acids. The V and J ends lost 6 bases and 8 bases, in that order; junction bases with no gene match: 11. CDR1 MNHEY and CDR2 SVGAGI come from the germline V gene. The CDR3 region is CASSRDRGSGGYTF. DNA for the CDR3: TGTGCCAGCAGCCGCGACAGGGGATCTGGGGGCTACACCTTC.

This chain uses TRBV12-3 or TRBV12-4 with TRBJ2-3; D gene unclear. CDR3 length: 13 residues. Trimming cost V 6 bases and J 1 base, with 8 bases left between them. The DNA for the CDR3 is TGTGCCAGCAGCATAACTGGCACAGATACGCAGTATTTT. Protein product: CASSITGTDTQYF.

The chain combines TRBV20-1 with TRBJ2-1; 10 bases are shared with TRBD2. This CDR3 is built from 15 residues. V was clipped by 6 bases and J by 9 bases; unmatched bases: 14. Germline CDR1 and CDR2: DFQATT and SNEGSKA (reference sequence). The CDR3 loop is CSAHEAPSGRGEQFF. CDR3 DNA: TGCAGTGCCCACGAGGCCCCTAGCGGGAGAGGTGAGCAGTTCTTC.